This T cell receptor beta chain was sequenced in a study of T-cell reconstitution after alpha-beta-depleted transplantation in children. Molecular barcoding with unique molecular identifiers was used for the TCRbeta library. MiXCR, applied by TCRdb to the PCR reads, yields one record per CDR3 protein. Here the sample spans just over 950,000 distinct CDR3 sequences, about 29% being singletons. The origin of this receptor is a boy under two years old who had a stem cell transplant for SCID, so the T cells may come from the graft donor. The sample was PBMCs, mostly from graft donor cells, taken 360 days after TCRalphabeta/CD19-depleted stem cell transplant.

The CDR3 region is CASLDRGHRSYNEQFF. In DNA, the CDR3 is TGTGCCAGCCTGGACAGGGGGCACCGTTCCTACAATGAGCAGTTCTTC. V gene TRBV2 combines with J gene TRBJ2-1; TRBD1 matches at 11 bases. With 8 bases clipped from V and 1 base from J, the junction kept 7 bases outside the gene matches. The CDR3 contains 16 residues. Germline V gene data show CDR1 as SNHLY and CDR2 as FYNNEI.